The clone carrying this T cell receptor beta chain was seen just once. Libraries were prepared by immunoSEQ multiplex PCR; TCRdb keeps only in-frame clonotypes and omits some of them. This sample has about 50,000 clones; approximately 80% occur once, and the top ten carry roughly 10%. The sample is drawn from a study of blood T cell repertoires in COVID-19. From germline, CDR1 is MGHRA and CDR2 YSYEKL. The CDR3 length is 16 residues. With V trimmed by 1 base and J by 8 bases, 6 bases remained unmatched. The TCR originated in a man in his fifties or sixties with acute or convalescent COVID-19. The chain links TRBV4-1 to TRBJ1-4, with TRBD1 matching over 11 bases. The sequenced sample was peripheral blood. The CDR3 DNA is TGCGCCAGCAGCCAAGCGCCCGGGACAGGGGGGGAAAAACTGTTTTTT. Its protein is CASSQAPGTGGEKLFF.